In its sample, the clone carrying this TCR beta chain was seen many times. Its antigen is as yet unknown. TCRdb recomputed calls from the 5' RACE reads with MiXCR, one row per CDR3 protein. The table includes more than 55,000 distinct CDR3 sequences, 3.5% to 6% detected once. Germline values: CDR1 MGHRA, CDR2 YSYEKL. This CDR3 is built from 13 residues. V dropped 0 bases and J dropped 6 bases, with 9 bases sitting between them. The data originate from a study of early T cells in non-severe SARS-CoV-2 infection. Study-wide results and caveats: Matching against VDJdb likely underestimated virus-specific expansions, favoring anti-spike CD8.

The specimen was whole blood, collected at baseline. The TCR sequence derives from an adult who was a healthcare worker with PCR-confirmed SARS-CoV-2 infection or an uninfected control (not recorded which). The donor label of this sample is uncertain. The chain joins TRBV4-1 to TRBJ2-7, with D perhaps TRBD1 or TRBD2 (5 bases each). The CDR3 here is CASSQDPGTEQYF. CDR3 coding DNA: TGCGCCAGCAGCCAAGATCCTGGGACCGAGCAGTACTTC.